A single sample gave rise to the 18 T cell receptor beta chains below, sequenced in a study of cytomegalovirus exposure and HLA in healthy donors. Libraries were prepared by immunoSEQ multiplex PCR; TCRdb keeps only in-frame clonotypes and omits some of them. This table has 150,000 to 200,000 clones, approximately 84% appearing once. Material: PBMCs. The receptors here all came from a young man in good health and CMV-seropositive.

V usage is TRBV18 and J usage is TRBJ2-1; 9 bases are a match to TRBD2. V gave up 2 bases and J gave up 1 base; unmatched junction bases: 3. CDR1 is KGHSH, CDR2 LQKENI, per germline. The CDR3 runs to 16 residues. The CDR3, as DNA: TGTGCCAGCTCACCATCTAGCGGGAAGTCCTACAATGAGCAGTTCTTC. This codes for CASSPSSGKSYNEQFF. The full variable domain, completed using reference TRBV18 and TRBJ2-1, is NAGVMQNPRHLVRRRGQEARLRCSPMKGHSHVYWYRQLPEEGLKFMVYLQKENIIDESGMPKERFSAEFPKEGPSILRIQQVVRGDSAAYFCASSPSSGKSYNEQFFGPGTRLTVL.

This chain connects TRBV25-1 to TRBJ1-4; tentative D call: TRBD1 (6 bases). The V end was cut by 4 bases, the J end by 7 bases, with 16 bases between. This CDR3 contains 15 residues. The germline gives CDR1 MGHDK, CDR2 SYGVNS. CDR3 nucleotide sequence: TGTGCCAGCAGTGGGTCCCCAGGGGCTGGTGAAAAACTGTTTTTT. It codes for CASSGSPGAGEKLFF.

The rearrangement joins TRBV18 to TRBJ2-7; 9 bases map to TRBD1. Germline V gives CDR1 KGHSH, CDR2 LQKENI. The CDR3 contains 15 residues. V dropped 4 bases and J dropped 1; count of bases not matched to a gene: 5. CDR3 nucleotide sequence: TGTGCCAGCTCACTAAGGACAGGGGCGTCCTACGAGCAGTACTTC. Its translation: CASSLRTGASYEQYF.

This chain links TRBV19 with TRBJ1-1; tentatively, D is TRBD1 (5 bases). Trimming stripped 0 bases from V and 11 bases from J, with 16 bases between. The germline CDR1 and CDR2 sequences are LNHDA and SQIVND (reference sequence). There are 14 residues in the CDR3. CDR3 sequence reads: CASSIDRGYAMAFF. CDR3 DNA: TGTGCCAGTAGTATAGATCGGGGGTACGCCATGGCTTTCTTT.

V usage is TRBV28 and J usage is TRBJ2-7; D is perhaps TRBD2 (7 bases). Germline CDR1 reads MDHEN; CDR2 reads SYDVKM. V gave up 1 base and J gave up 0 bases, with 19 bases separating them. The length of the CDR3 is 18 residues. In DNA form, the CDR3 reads TGTGCCAGCAGTTTATTAGGGGGGGTTTGGACCAGCTCCTACGAGCAGTACTTC. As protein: CASSLLGGVWTSSYEQYF.

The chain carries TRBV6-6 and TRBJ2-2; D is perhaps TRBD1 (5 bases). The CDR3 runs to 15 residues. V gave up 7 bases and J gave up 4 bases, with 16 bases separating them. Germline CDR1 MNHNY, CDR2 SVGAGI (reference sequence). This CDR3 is CASIQGSGGTGELFF. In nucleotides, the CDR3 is TGTGCCAGCATCCAGGGTTCTGGCGGCACCGGGGAGCTGTTTTTT.

CDR3 nucleotide sequence: TGTGCCAGCAGCTTTGGGCTACCCACCCGGAATGAGCAGTTCTTC. It is translated as CASSFGLPTRNEQFF. The rearrangement uses TRBV5-6 and TRBJ2-1, with D unclear. Trimming left V 2 bases short and J 7 bases short, with 16 bases between. This CDR3 has 15 amino acids. The germline CDR1 and CDR2 sequences are SGHDT and YYEEEE. The full variable domain, completed using reference TRBV5-6 and TRBJ2-1, is DAGVTQSPTHLIKTRGQQVTLRCSPKSGHDTVSWYQQALGQGPQFIFQYYEEEERQRGNFPDRFSGHQFPNYSSELNVNALLLGDSALYLCASSFGLPTRNEQFFGPGTRLTVL.

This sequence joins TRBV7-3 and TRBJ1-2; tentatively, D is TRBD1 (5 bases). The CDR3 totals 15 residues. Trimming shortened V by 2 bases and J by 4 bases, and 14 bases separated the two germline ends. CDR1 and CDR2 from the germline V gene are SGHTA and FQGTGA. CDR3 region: CASSLWGDGGYGYTF. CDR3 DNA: TGTGCCAGCAGCTTATGGGGTGACGGGGGCTATGGCTACACCTTC.

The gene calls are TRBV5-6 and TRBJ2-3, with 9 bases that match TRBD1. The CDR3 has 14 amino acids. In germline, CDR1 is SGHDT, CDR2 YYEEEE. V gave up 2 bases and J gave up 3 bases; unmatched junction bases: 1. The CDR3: CASSLQGATDTQYF. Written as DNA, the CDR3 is TGTGCCAGCAGCTTACAGGGGGCGACAGATACGCAGTATTTT.

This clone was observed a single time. CDR3 nucleotide sequence: TGTGCCTGGACTAGGAGTGTGGGCGGGGAGCTGTTTTTT. This translates into CAWTRSVGGELFF. V gene TRBV30 combines with J gene TRBJ2-2; D unresolved. CDR1 GTSNPN and CDR2 SVGIG come from the germline V gene (reference sequence). V lost 4 bases to trimming and J lost 7 bases, with 13 bases between them. The CDR3 runs to 13 residues.

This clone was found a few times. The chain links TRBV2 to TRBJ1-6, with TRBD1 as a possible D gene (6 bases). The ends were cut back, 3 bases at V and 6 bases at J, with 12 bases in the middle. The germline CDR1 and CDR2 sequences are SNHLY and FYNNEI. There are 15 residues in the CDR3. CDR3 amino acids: CASSEGTYGNSPLHF. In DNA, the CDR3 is TGTGCCAGCAGTGAGGGGACATATGGTAATTCACCCCTCCACTTT.

The CDR3 bases are TGTGCCTCAGACAAGGGACAGGGGAGTTATGGCTACACCTTC. Amino acid sequence: CASDKGQGSYGYTF. The chain couples TRBV7-2 to TRBJ1-2, with 10 bases lining up with TRBD1. This CDR3 is built from 14 residues. Trimming took 11 bases from V and 5 from J; bases not matched to a gene: 11. The germline V gene has CDR1 SGHTA and CDR2 FQGNSA.

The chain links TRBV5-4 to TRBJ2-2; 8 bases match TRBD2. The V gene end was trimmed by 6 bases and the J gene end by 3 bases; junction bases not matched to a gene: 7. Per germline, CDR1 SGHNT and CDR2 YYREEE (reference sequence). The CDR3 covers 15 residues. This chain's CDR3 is CASTPRAGDTGELFF. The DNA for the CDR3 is TGTGCCAGCACCCCACGAGCGGGGGACACCGGGGAGCTGTTTTTT.

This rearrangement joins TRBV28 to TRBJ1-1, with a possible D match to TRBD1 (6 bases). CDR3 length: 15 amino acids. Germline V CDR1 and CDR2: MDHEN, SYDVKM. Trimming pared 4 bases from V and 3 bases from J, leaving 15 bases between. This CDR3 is CASSSPGTLDTEAFF. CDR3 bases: TGTGCCAGCAGTTCGCCCGGGACACTAGACACTGAAGCTTTCTTT.

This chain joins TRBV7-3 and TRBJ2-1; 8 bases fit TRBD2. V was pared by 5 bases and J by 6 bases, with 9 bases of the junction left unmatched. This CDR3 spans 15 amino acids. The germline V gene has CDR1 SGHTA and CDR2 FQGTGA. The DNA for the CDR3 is TGTGCCAGCAGCCCATACGATAGCGGGGCCAATGAGCAGTTCTTC. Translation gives CASSPYDSGANEQFF.

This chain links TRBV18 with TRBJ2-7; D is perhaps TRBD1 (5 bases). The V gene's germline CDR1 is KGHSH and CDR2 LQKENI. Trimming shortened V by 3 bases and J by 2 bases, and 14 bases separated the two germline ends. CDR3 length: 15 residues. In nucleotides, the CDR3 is TGTGCCAGCTCACCCCAGGGCACAAAAACCTACGAGCAGTACTTC. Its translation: CASSPQGTKTYEQYF.

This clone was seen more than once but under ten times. The CDR3: CASSLKVQLAPAFF. CDR3 nucleotide sequence: TGTGCCAGCAGCTTAAAAGTCCAGTTAGCTCCAGCTTTCTTT. V is TRBV7-9 and J is TRBJ1-1; the D is unclear. This CDR3 is built from 14 residues. The ends were cut back, 2 bases at V and 10 bases at J, with 17 bases in the middle. The germline V gene has CDR1 SEHNR and CDR2 FQNEAQ (reference sequence).

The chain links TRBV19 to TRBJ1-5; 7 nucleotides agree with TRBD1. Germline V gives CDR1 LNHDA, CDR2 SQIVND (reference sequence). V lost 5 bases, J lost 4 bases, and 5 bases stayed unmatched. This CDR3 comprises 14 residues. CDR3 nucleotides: TGTGCCAGTAGTGTTATGACAGGGAATCAGCCCCAGCATTTT. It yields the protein CASSVMTGNQPQHF.